These 27 T cell receptor beta chains share one sample of origin, sequenced in a study of T cells in Graves' hyperthyroidism and ophthalmopathy. Amplified TCR beta CDR3 regions came from RNA transcripts. HTBI primers were the set used in a first-round RT-PCR of the TCR CDR3. TCRdb reprocessed the multiplex PCR reads via MiXCR and lists one record per CDR3 protein. The table records approximately 490,000 distinct CDR3 sequences, roughly 22% of them present only once. What was sequenced was blood. The receptors originated from a woman aged 65 to 85 with Graves' ophthalmopathy.

This clonotype showed up just a few times. This rearrangement joins TRBV19 to TRBJ2-7; 13 bases are shared with TRBD2. Germline values: CDR1 LNHDA, CDR2 SQIVND (reference sequence). CDR3 length: 18 residues. The ends lost 6 bases at V and 7 bases at J; junction bases unmatched: 18. The CDR3 protein is CASRPTDVTSGRVEEQYF. The CDR3 nucleotides are TGTGCCAGTAGACCAACGGACGTTACTAGCGGGAGGGTAGAAGAGCAGTACTTC.

This clonotype was seen a handful of times. At one end, the junction sequence differs from germline, possibly due to a read error. The rearrangement uses TRBV28 and TRBJ1-5; 7 bases agree with TRBD1. Germline assignment: CDR1 MDHEN and CDR2 SYDVKM. The CDR3 totals 14 residues. DNA for the CDR3: TGTGCCGGCAGTCCCTTAACAGGGGACCAGCCCCAGCATTTT. Its protein product is CAGSPLTGDQPQHF.

This clonotype was found once. Its ends do not fully match the called genes, so a read error is possible. The rearrangement joins TRBV6-5 to TRBJ1-6; 7 nucleotides line up with TRBD1. Germline CDR1 is MNHEY and CDR2 is SVGAGI. CDR3 length: 18 amino acids. The CDR3 reads CASIYLILNRGHRSPLHF. CDR3 nucleotide sequence: TGTGCCAGCATTTACCTAATTCTAAACAGGGGTCACCGGTCACCCCTCCACTTT.

The sample holds many counts of this clonotype. This chain uses TRBV28 with TRBJ2-7; 11 bases are a match to TRBD2. CDR1 and CDR2 from the germline V gene are MDHEN and SYDVKM. The CDR3 runs to 15 residues. V trimming: 5 bases; J trimming: 1 base; junction bases outside the gene matches: 4. CDR3 nucleotides: TGTGCCAGCAGTGACCTAGCGGGAGGTTCCTACGAGCAGTACTTC. Amino acid sequence: CASSDLAGGSYEQYF.

The chain has TRBV29-1 and TRBJ2-7; a weak D match, TRBD2 (6 bases). The CDR3 covers 15 residues. V lost 4 bases to trimming and J lost 3 bases, with 19 bases between them. Germline V gene sequence: CDR1 SQVTM, CDR2 ANQGSEA. The CDR3 here is CSVVRGEGMIYEQYF. The CDR3 bases are TGCAGCGTTGTTCGCGGGGAAGGGATGATCTACGAGCAGTACTTC.

The chain is built from TRBV3-1 and TRBJ2-2, with D uncertain. The CDR3 extends over 17 amino acids. V was trimmed by 3 bases and J by 4 bases, leaving 18 bases between them. Germline CDR1 is LGHDT and CDR2 is YNNKEL (reference sequence). The CDR3 coding sequence is TGTGCCAGCAGCCAGCTGGCCAGTTCTTCCTCCACCGGGGAGCTGTTTTTT. Translating it yields CASSQLASSSSTGELFF.

This clonotype was seen a few times. This sequence joins TRBV5-6 and TRBJ1-4, with TRBD1 matching 8 bases. Germline V gene lookup returns CDR1 SGHDT and CDR2 YYEEEE. CDR3 size: 15 residues. With V trimmed by 4 bases and J by 8 bases, 10 bases remained unmatched. The CDR3 coding sequence is TGTGCCAGCAGCAACCCCGGGACAGGATCCGAAAAACTGTTTTTT. As protein: CASSNPGTGSEKLFF.

The J gene is TRBJ1-6, the V gene TRBV19; 8 nucleotides agree with TRBD1. CDR1 and CDR2 from the germline V gene are LNHDA and SQIVND (reference sequence). The CDR3 runs 12 residues. V lost 6 bases to trimming and J lost 12 bases; unmatched junction nucleotides: 4. The CDR3 spells CASSRGPEPLHF. Written as DNA, the CDR3 is TGTGCCAGTAGCAGGGGGCCCGAACCCCTCCACTTT.

There are a few counts of this clonotype. V and J are TRBV6-6 and TRBJ2-1; TRBD1 agrees at 8 bases. The germline V gene has CDR1 MNHNY and CDR2 SVGAGI (reference sequence). Germline trimming cut 2 bases from V and 9 bases from J; bases unmatched to any gene: 36. This CDR3 comprises 24 residues. The CDR3 reads CASSYPPVTRDRIIVSLFIREQFF. The CDR3 nucleotides read TGTGCCAGCAGTTACCCCCCAGTAACTCGGGACAGGATCATAGTTTCATTATTCATTCGTGAGCAGTTCTTC.

CDR3: CASGIIGANVLTF. In DNA, the CDR3 is TGTGCCAGCGGGATCATTGGGGCCAACGTCCTGACTTTC. V and J are TRBV2 and TRBJ2-6; the D is unclear. Germline values: CDR1 SNHLY, CDR2 FYNNEI. Trimming removed 8 bases from V and 3 bases from J, with 8 bases in between. The CDR3 spans 13 residues.

This rearrangement joins TRBV12-3 or TRBV12-4 to TRBJ2-3, with D perhaps being TRBD1 or TRBD2 (6 bases each). The CDR3 runs 12 residues. The CDR3 DNA reads as TGTGTCTCAAAGACGGGGGCGGATACGCAGTATTTT. Amino acid sequence: CVSKTGADTQYF.

The rearrangement joins TRBV12-3 or TRBV12-4 to TRBJ2-3; 8 nucleotides match TRBD1. This CDR3 contains 14 residues. With V trimmed by 6 bases and J by 7 bases, 9 bases remained unmatched. Written as DNA, the CDR3 is TGTGCCAGCAGAAGGACAGGGAGTGGAAATACGCAGTATTTT. It yields the protein CASRRTGSGNTQYF.

V and J are TRBV3-1 and TRBJ2-7, with TRBD2 matching over 10 bases. CDR1 and CDR2 from the germline V gene are LGHDT and YNNKEL (reference sequence). Trimming removed 4 bases from V and 2 bases from J; junction bases left unmatched: 5. The CDR3 is made up of 15 amino acids. The CDR3 DNA follows: TGTGCCAGCAGCCTCCTACTAGCGGGGCCCTACGAGCAGTACTTC. As protein: CASSLLLAGPYEQYF.

The chain employs TRBV28 and TRBJ2-6; weak D call: TRBD1 (7 bases). The germline V and J ends were trimmed by 6 bases and 4 bases, with 16 bases remaining between them. The CDR3 runs 16 residues. The germline gives CDR1 MDHEN, CDR2 SYDVKM. CDR3 nucleotides: TGTGCCAGCAGCCTTCCAGGGGGGACAGGGGCCAACGTCCTGACTTTC. Translated: CASSLPGGTGANVLTF.

The chain uses TRBV24-1 and TRBJ2-7; 7 nucleotides align to TRBD1. This CDR3 contains 14 residues. CDR1 and CDR2 from the germline V gene are KGHDR and SFDVKD. V dropped 9 bases and J dropped 3; count of bases not matched to a gene: 10. The CDR3, as DNA: TGTGCCACCGGTGGGACAGAATTCCTCTACGAGCAGTACTTC. It specifies CATGGTEFLYEQYF.

The table lists this clonotype with a few counts. This CDR3 is CASSVFQGAENEQFF. DNA of the CDR3: TGTGCCAGCAGCGTCTTTCAGGGGGCGGAGAATGAGCAGTTCTTC. The J gene is TRBJ2-1, the V gene TRBV9, with 8 positions matching TRBD1. Germline CDR1 and CDR2: SGDLS and YYNGEE. V shed 2 bases and J 7 bases; nucleotides not matched to a gene: 8. CDR3 length: 15 residues. Based on the CDR3 plus reference TRBV9 and TRBJ2-1, the full variable domain is DSGVTQTPKHLITATGQRVTLRCSPRSGDLSVYWYQQSLDQGLQFLIQYYNGEERAKGNILERFSAQQFPDLHSELNLSSLELGDSALYFCASSVFQGAENEQFFGPGTRLTVL.

V is TRBV7-2 and J is TRBJ1-4; no clear D gene. CDR1 is SGHTA, CDR2 FQGNSA, per germline. With 5 bases removed from V and 0 bases from J, the gap between germline ends came to 7 bases. The length of the CDR3 is 14 residues. For the CDR3, the DNA is TGTGCCAGCAGCCTCCTGTCAACTAATGAAAAACTGTTTTTT. Its translation: CASSLLSTNEKLFF.

The CDR3 protein is CATPRRDRGPYEQYF. In DNA, the CDR3 is TGTGCCACCCCTCGGAGGGACAGGGGACCCTACGAGCAGTACTTC. The V gene is TRBV24-1, the J gene TRBJ2-7; 10 nucleotides line up with TRBD1. The CDR3 covers 15 residues. Germline loops: CDR1 KGHDR, CDR2 SFDVKD. Trimming removed 9 bases from V and 2 bases from J; junction bases left unmatched: 9.

The chain combines TRBV18 with TRBJ1-5, with D possibly TRBD1 on 5 matching bases. Germline CDR1 and CDR2: KGHSH and LQKENI. The CDR3 covers 17 residues. V lost 3 bases and J lost 0, with 15 bases in between. The chain's CDR3 is CASSPGGGLYSNQPQHF. DNA for the CDR3: TGTGCCAGCTCACCCGGTGGGGGACTCTATAGCAATCAGCCCCAGCATTTT.

A note on this clonotype: An end of the junction differs from the germline gene, which may be a read error. V usage is TRBV7-9 and J usage is TRBJ2-5, with 7 nucleotides matching TRBD1. Germline CDR1 and CDR2: SEHNR and FQNEAQ (reference sequence). The CDR3 is 15 amino acids. The CDR3 region is CASSRLGTDQETQYF. CDR3 bases: TGCGCCAGCAGCCGCCTGGGGACAGACCAAGAGACCCAGTACTTC.

This clonotype showed up just once. The chain uses TRBV9 and TRBJ2-2; TRBD2 agrees at 11 bases. Trimming took 0 bases from V and 4 from J; bases not matched to a gene: 2. The CDR3 extends over 16 amino acids. Germline loops: CDR1 SGDLS, CDR2 YYNGEE. The chain's CDR3 is CASSVGLAGTTGELFF. CDR3 sequence (DNA): TGTGCCAGCAGCGTAGGACTAGCGGGGACCACCGGGGAGCTGTTTTTT.

This chain uses TRBV25-1 with TRBJ1-2, with D hard to call. CDR3 size: 12 residues. Trimming stripped 3 bases from V and 8 bases from J, with 10 bases between. Per germline, CDR1 MGHDK and CDR2 SYGVNS. The CDR3: CASSESFLGYTF. The CDR3 nucleotides are TGTGCCAGCAGTGAGTCTTTCCTGGGCTACACCTTC.

The chain is built from TRBV9 and TRBJ1-2, with 9 bases matching TRBD1. The CDR3 is 17 amino acids. In germline, CDR1 is SGDLS, CDR2 YYNGEE. The trim removed 3 bases at V and 1 base at J, leaving 10 bases unmatched. CDR3 amino acids: CASSAKDRGSFNYGYTF. The CDR3 nucleotides read TGTGCCAGCAGCGCTAAAGACAGGGGGTCCTTTAACTATGGCTACACCTTC. Complete variable domain (other parts from reference TRBV9 and TRBJ1-2): DSGVTQTPKHLITATGQRVTLRCSPRSGDLSVYWYQQSLDQGLQFLIQYYNGEERAKGNILERFSAQQFPDLHSELNLSSLELGDSALYFCASSAKDRGSFNYGYTFGSGTRLTVV.

This clonotype was picked up a small number of times. V gene TRBV6-2 or TRBV6-3 combines with J gene TRBJ2-1; TRBD2 agrees at 13 bases. With 9 bases clipped from V and 5 bases from J, the junction kept 7 bases outside the gene matches. Germline V gene lookup returns CDR1 MNHEY and CDR2 SVGEGT. The CDR3 is made up of 15 amino acids. The CDR3 reads CASFPGLAGNNEQFF. The CDR3 bases are TGTGCCAGTTTTCCGGGACTAGCGGGAAACAATGAGCAGTTCTTC.

A note on this clonotype: A much more abundant neighbour one base away suggests this may be a read error. The chain has TRBV28 and TRBJ2-7; TRBD1 agrees at 7 bases. Germline-derived CDR1 and CDR2 are MDHEN and SYDVKM. The junction had 11 bases not matched to a gene; V was cut back by 3 bases and J by 6 bases. The CDR3 runs 15 residues. The CDR3: CASSFPGTAVCEQYF. The DNA for the CDR3 is TGTGCCAGCAGTTTTCCCGGGACAGCTGTCTGCGAGCAGTACTTC.

This clonotype was observed a few times. The chain joins TRBV20-1 to TRBJ1-2; 10 bases align to TRBD1. Germline V lookup: CDR1 DFQATT, CDR2 SNEGSKA (reference sequence). V was clipped by 5 bases and J by 5 bases; unmatched bases: 2. The CDR3 is made up of 12 amino acids. This chain's CDR3 is CSAPDRGYGYTF. The CDR3 DNA reads TGCAGTGCTCCGGACAGGGGGTATGGCTACACCTTC.

This clonotype occurred many times. The V gene is TRBV7-3, the J gene TRBJ2-1, with D perhaps TRBD2 (5 bases). V was clipped by 4 bases and J by 0 bases, with 10 bases between them. Germline V gene lookup returns CDR1 SGHTA and CDR2 FQGTGA. This CDR3 comprises 15 residues. CDR3 in amino acids: CASSSGGRSYNEQFF. CDR3 nucleotides: TGTGCCAGCAGCTCCGGAGGTCGCTCCTACAATGAGCAGTTCTTC.